This TCR beta chain was profiled in a study of Graves' ophthalmopathy and Graves' hyperthyroidism. Notes on the study in general: Blood also harbored most expanded thyroid clonotypes above 0.001 frequency.

RNA transcripts yielded amplified TCR beta CDR3 regions. First-round RT-PCR relied on HTBI primers, and a second-round multiplex PCR came next. MiXCR, applied by TCRdb to the multiplex PCR reads, yields one record per CDR3 protein. This table holds 20,000 to 30,000 distinct CDR3 sequences, almost 50% found once. Enrollment excluded any patients with other autoimmune diseases, uncontrolled infections, pregnancy or lactation. Comments on this clonotype: Its antigen is unknown. An end of the junction differs from the germline gene, which may be a read error.

CDR3 length: 15 residues. Germline-derived CDR1 and CDR2 are SGHAT and FQDESV (reference sequence). Sequenced material: peripheral blood. This chain connects TRBV11-1 to TRBJ2-7; D may be TRBD1 or TRBD2 (5 bases each). Gene TRBJ2-5 matches the end of the DNA better, so the J call may be wrong. The TCR comes from an adult woman with stable Graves' hyperthyroidism. The DNA of the CDR3 is TGTACCAGCAGCTCAGTCGGGACGTATCAAGAGACCCAGTACTTC. Its protein product is CTSSSVGTYQETQYF.